The 14 T cell receptor beta chains given below trace back to one sample, sequenced in a study of beta chain features in type 1 diabetes. The isolated RNA, all of it, was reverse transcribed, so expressed TCRB transcripts were what got sequenced. TCRdb keeps only in-frame clones here, not all; method: immunoSEQ multiplex PCR. The sample gives more than 300,000 clones, more than 12% of which show up once; approximately 0.02% is in the top ten. The sample taken for sequencing was naive CD4+ T cells from blood. The receptors were gathered from a woman under 30 in good health.

This clone was found a few times. The rearrangement joins TRBV29-1 to TRBJ2-1; TRBD2 matches 13 bases. Germline CDR1 and CDR2: SQVTM and ANQGSEA. CDR3 length: 15 residues. V lost 8 bases, J lost 7 bases, and 11 bases stayed unmatched. DNA of the CDR3: TGCAGCCTCCGGACTAGCGGGAGCAACGGAAATGAGCAGTTCTTC. Amino acid sequence: CSLRTSGSNGNEQFF.

This chain links TRBV5-1 with TRBJ2-2; 8 bases are a match to TRBD2. The CDR3 has 18 amino acids. The germline V gene has CDR1 SGHRS and CDR2 YFSETQ. Trimming took 0 bases from V and 0 from J; bases not matched to a gene: 7. The CDR3: CASSLGGTTSANTGELFF. Written as DNA, the CDR3 is TGCGCCAGCAGCTTGGGTGGTACGACTAGCGCGAACACCGGGGAGCTGTTTTTT. Combining the CDR3 with reference TRBV5-1 and TRBJ2-2 gives the whole variable domain KAGVTQTPRYLIKTRGQQVTLSCSPISGHRSVSWYQQTPGQGLQFLFEYFSETQRNKGNFPGRFSGRQFSNSRSEMNVSTLELGDSALYLCASSLGGTTSANTGELFFGEGSRLTVL.

This clone was seen a handful of times. The J gene is TRBJ2-5, the V gene TRBV25-1; 10 nucleotides agree with TRBD1. J was trimmed by 11 bases and V by 3 bases; bases with no gene match: 12. The CDR3 covers 15 residues. Germline V gives CDR1 MGHDK, CDR2 SYGVNS. The DNA of the CDR3 is TGTGCCAGCAGTGATCTAGGACAGGGGGACTTAGAGCAGTACTTC. Protein product: CASSDLGQGDLEQYF.

The chain carries TRBV5-4 and TRBJ1-1; D gene unclear. In germline, CDR1 is SGHNT, CDR2 YYREEE (reference sequence). The length of the CDR3 is 12 residues. Trimming took off 4 bases at V and 5 bases at J, with 9 bases between the two ends. The DNA of the CDR3 is TGTGCCAGCAGCGTCCCCGGGACTGAAGCTTTCTTT. It translates to CASSVPGTEAFF. The variable domain in full, completed from reference TRBV5-4 and TRBJ1-1, reads ETGVTQSPTHLIKTRGQQVTLRCSSQSGHNTVSWYQQALGQGPQFIFQYYREEENGRGNFPPRFSGLQFPNYSSELNVNALELDDSALYLCASSVPGTEAFFGQGTRLTVV.

V usage is TRBV7-2 and J usage is TRBJ2-7; the match to TRBD2 covers 11 bases. Germline V CDR1 and CDR2: SGHTA, FQGNSA. V shed 5 bases, J shed 3 bases, and the junction held 6 bases outside the gene matches. The CDR3 spans 15 residues. The CDR3 DNA is TGTGCCAGCAGCGTTACTAGCGGGGGCTACTACGAGCAGTACTTC. It yields the protein CASSVTSGGYYEQYF.

There are a few counts of this clone. The chain has TRBV5-1 and TRBJ2-3; D may be TRBD1 (6 bases). The germline V and J ends were trimmed by 1 base and 2 bases, with 14 bases remaining between them. This CDR3 comprises 16 residues. Germline assignment: CDR1 SGHRS and CDR2 YFSETQ. The CDR3 DNA reads as TGCGCCAGCAGCTTGCGAGCAGGGGACCTCACAGATACGCAGTATTTT. Translation gives CASSLRAGDLTDTQYF. The full variable domain, its missing parts supplied by reference TRBV5-1 and TRBJ2-3, is KAGVTQTPRYLIKTRGQQVTLSCSPISGHRSVSWYQQTPGQGLQFLFEYFSETQRNKGNFPGRFSGRQFSNSRSEMNVSTLELGDSALYLCASSLRAGDLTDTQYFGPGTRLTVL.

This clone has more than one count but fewer than ten. V is TRBV25-1 and J is TRBJ2-5; 7 bases map to TRBD1. The V segment lost 3 bases and the J segment 0 bases; nucleotides outside the gene matches: 7. The CDR3 has 16 residues. The germline CDR1 and CDR2 sequences are MGHDK and SYGVNS. The CDR3 DNA reads as TGTGCCAGCAGTGAGACTTTGACAGGGTACCAAGAGACCCAGTACTTC. It specifies CASSETLTGYQETQYF.

The chain has TRBV28 and TRBJ1-2; 10 bases match TRBD1. Germline V lookup: CDR1 MDHEN, CDR2 SYDVKM. The CDR3 runs 15 residues. The V segment lost 8 bases and the J segment 4 bases; nucleotides outside the gene matches: 10. This CDR3 is CASRDRGQTSYGYTF. The CDR3 bases are TGTGCCAGCCGCGACAGGGGGCAGACATCCTATGGCTACACCTTC.

The J gene is TRBJ1-5, the V gene TRBV5-1, with 9 bases matching TRBD1. CDR3 length: 14 amino acids. The V segment lost 3 bases and the J segment 6 bases; nucleotides outside the gene matches: 4. Germline V gene lookup returns CDR1 SGHRS and CDR2 YFSETQ. CDR3 nucleotide sequence: TGCGCCAGCAGCTCTACAGGGGGCAGTCAGCCCCAGCATTTT. This gives the protein CASSSTGGSQPQHF.

Turning to this clone: Other nucleotide sequences in the sample specify the same CDR3. This sequence joins TRBV5-1 and TRBJ1-5; no clear D gene. The CDR3 loop spans 15 amino acids. Germline CDR1 and CDR2: SGHRS and YFSETQ. V was shortened by 0 bases and J by 2 bases, with 9 bases between the two germline ends. This chain's CDR3 is CASSLDLAGNQPQHF. CDR3 coding DNA: TGCGCCAGCAGCTTGGATCTAGCGGGCAATCAGCCCCAGCATTTT.

This clone was found a few times. This chain joins TRBV7-9 and TRBJ2-3; TRBD2 agrees at 13 bases. The trim removed 4 bases at V and 0 bases at J, leaving 7 bases unmatched. The CDR3 has 18 residues. Germline lookup yields CDR1 SEHNR and CDR2 FQNEAQ (reference sequence). CDR3 sequence: CASSYGTSGTPSTDTQYF. In nucleotides, the CDR3 is TGTGCCAGCAGCTACGGGACTAGCGGGACCCCTAGCACAGATACGCAGTATTTT.

The chain joins TRBV30 to TRBJ2-1, with TRBD1 identical over 7 bases. The V and J ends lost 4 bases and 2 bases, in that order; junction bases with no gene match: 5. CDR3 size: 14 residues. The germline CDR1 and CDR2 sequences are GTSNPN and SVGIG (reference sequence). The CDR3 nucleotides read TGTGCCTGGAACACAGGGGTTACCTACAATGAGCAGTTCTTC. Residues: CAWNTGVTYNEQFF. The full variable domain, completed using reference TRBV30 and TRBJ2-1, is SQTIHQWPATLVQPVGSPLSLECTVEGTSNPNLYWYRQAAGRGLQLLFYSVGIGQISSEVPQNLSASRPQDRQFILSSKKLLLSDSGFYLCAWNTGVTYNEQFFGPGTRLTVL.

The rearrangement links TRBV4-3 to TRBJ1-3; D uncertain. Deletions cut 1 base from V and 0 bases from J, with 4 bases between. The CDR3 is 14 amino acids. Per the germline V gene, CDR1 is LGHNA and CDR2 is YSLEER. The DNA for the CDR3 is TGCGCCAGCAGCCAAGCGGGCTCTGGAAACACCATATATTTT. Protein: CASSQAGSGNTIYF.

The chain employs TRBV29-1 and TRBJ1-2; 7 bases match TRBD1. CDR3 length: 14 amino acids. The trim removed 4 bases at V and 5 bases at J, leaving 10 bases unmatched. Germline V gene lookup returns CDR1 SQVTM and CDR2 ANQGSEA. Here the CDR3 DNA reads TGCAGCGTTGGCTACAGGGGATCGGGGTATGGCTACACCTTC. Its translation is CSVGYRGSGYGYTF. Together with reference TRBV29-1 and TRBJ1-2, the CDR3 gives the full variable domain: SAVISQKPSRDICQRGTSLTIQCQVDSQVTMMFWYRQQPGQSLTLIATANQGSEATYESGFVIDKFPISRPNLTFSTLTVSNMSPEDSSIYLCSVGYRGSGYGYTFGSGTRLTVV.